These 9 T cell receptor beta chains were sequenced from one sample in a study of blood T cell dynamics during melanoma immunotherapy. Time point given: week 3, after first cycle of checkpoint inhibitor. The assay was immunoSEQ multiplex PCR, and TCRdb's table has in-frame clones only and misses some. The sample has roughly 9,700 clones; around 85% are singletons. Sequenced material: blood, taken from a patient treated with checkpoint blockade. The receptors were sampled from a human donor with melanoma.

V is TRBV4-3 and J is TRBJ1-2, with D possibly TRBD1 on 6 matching bases. This CDR3 region has 16 residues. Germline CDR1 is LGHNA and CDR2 is YSLEER. The V gene lost 0 bases and the J gene lost 2 bases, with 13 bases spanning the gap. The CDR3 protein is CASSQDPYRANYGYTF. Written as DNA, the CDR3 is TGCGCCAGCAGCCAAGATCCTTACAGGGCCAACTATGGCTACACCTTC.

This chain joins TRBV19 and TRBJ2-4; D is possibly TRBD1 (6 bases). Looked up from germline, CDR1 is LNHDA and CDR2 is SQIVND (reference sequence). This CDR3 is 14 amino acids long. Trimming pared 4 bases from V and 5 bases from J, leaving 12 bases between. The CDR3 DNA sequence: TGTGCCAGTAGTAAGCAGGGGATGGAAAACATTCAGTACTTC. Protein sequence: CASSKQGMENIQYF.

The chain combines TRBV5-1 with TRBJ2-7; D might be TRBD1 or TRBD2, each matching 5 bases. The V gene's germline CDR1 is SGHRS and CDR2 YFSETQ. The CDR3 is 15 residues long. V gave up 0 bases and J gave up 3 bases, with 13 bases separating them. The CDR3 nucleotides are TGCGCCAGCAGCTTGGGGGTGGGACGGGACTACGAGCAGTACTTC. Translation: CASSLGVGRDYEQYF.

CDR3 amino acids: CASRPTLNTEAFF. In DNA form, the CDR3 reads TGTGCCAGCAGACCAACCTTGAACACTGAAGCTTTCTTT. The chain combines TRBV7-2 with TRBJ1-1; D unclear. CDR1 is SGHTA and CDR2 is FQGNSA in the germline V gene. This CDR3 contains 13 residues. V lost 6 bases and J 0 bases, leaving 8 bases between the germline ends.

The chain is built from TRBV29-1 and TRBJ1-2; 9 nucleotides align to TRBD1. Trimming took 3 bases from V and 4 from J; bases not matched to a gene: 9. Germline-derived CDR1 and CDR2 are SQVTM and ANQGSEA. This CDR3 region has 15 residues. The CDR3 region has the DNA TGCAGCGTTGACCCAGACAGGGGGAATCTCTATGGCTACACCTTC. This gives the protein CSVDPDRGNLYGYTF.

J is TRBJ2-4 and V is TRBV7-9; 7 bases map to TRBD1. The V segment lost 5 bases and the J segment 1 base; nucleotides outside the gene matches: 5. The V gene's germline CDR1 is SEHNR and CDR2 FQNEAQ (reference sequence). The CDR3 loop spans 15 amino acids. The DNA of the CDR3 is TGTGCCAGCAGCAATCGGGACAGTGCCAAAAACATTCAGTACTTC. Translated, it gives CASSNRDSAKNIQYF.

The chain uses TRBV15 and TRBJ2-3; TRBD2 matches 7 bases. This CDR3 is built from 12 residues. Germline-derived CDR1 and CDR2 are LNHNV and YYDKDF (reference sequence). J gave up 7 bases and V 4 bases, and 2 bases lay outside the gene matches. For the CDR3, the DNA is TGTGCCACCAGCACGGGAGGTTATACGCAGTATTTT. This sequence encodes CATSTGGYTQYF.

This clone came up once. This chain links TRBV5-1 with TRBJ2-1; D ambiguous. The germline V gene has CDR1 SGHRS and CDR2 YFSETQ. The CDR3 contains 15 residues. V lost 3 bases and J 3 bases, leaving 13 bases between the germline ends. The CDR3: CASSSDRSSYNEQFF. The CDR3 region has the DNA TGCGCCAGCAGCTCTGACCGGAGTAGCTACAATGAGCAGTTCTTC. The variable domain in full, completed from reference TRBV5-1 and TRBJ2-1, reads KAGVTQTPRYLIKTRGQQVTLSCSPISGHRSVSWYQQTPGQGLQFLFEYFSETQRNKGNFPGRFSGRQFSNSRSEMNVSTLELGDSALYLCASSSDRSSYNEQFFGPGTRLTVL.

The chain recombines TRBV19 with TRBJ1-2, with a possible D match to TRBD1 (5 bases). Germline assignment: CDR1 LNHDA and CDR2 SQIVND (reference sequence). The CDR3 has 17 amino acids. V lost 3 bases and J lost 4, with 21 bases in between. CDR3 in amino acids: CASSIWGTQPRGYGYTF. The CDR3 nucleotides read TGTGCCAGTAGTATTTGGGGGACCCAACCTCGTGGCTATGGCTACACCTTC.